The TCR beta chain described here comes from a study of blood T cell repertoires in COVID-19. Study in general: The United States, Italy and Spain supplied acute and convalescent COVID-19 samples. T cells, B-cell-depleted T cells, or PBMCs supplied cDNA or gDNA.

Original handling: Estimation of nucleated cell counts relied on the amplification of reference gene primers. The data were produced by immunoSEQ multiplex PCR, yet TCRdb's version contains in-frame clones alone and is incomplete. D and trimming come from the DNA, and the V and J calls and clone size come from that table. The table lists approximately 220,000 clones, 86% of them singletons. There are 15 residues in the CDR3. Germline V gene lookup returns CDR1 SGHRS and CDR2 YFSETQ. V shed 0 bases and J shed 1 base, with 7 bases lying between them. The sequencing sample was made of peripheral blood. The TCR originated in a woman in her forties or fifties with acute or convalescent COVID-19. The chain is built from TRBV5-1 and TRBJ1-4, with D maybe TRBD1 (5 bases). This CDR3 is CASSLAGITNEKLFF. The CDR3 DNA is TGCGCCAGCAGCTTGGCAGGGATAACTAATGAAAAACTGTTTTTT.